The 9 T cell receptor beta chains listed next were all sequenced from one sample in a study of blood T cell repertoires in COVID-19. Clones were read by immunoSEQ multiplex PCR, and TCRdb kept only the in-frame ones, dropping some. Among approximately 300,000 clones listed, under 95% were seen once. The sample consisted of PBMCs or T cells enriched from blood (not recorded which). Receptors were obtained from a man aged 60 to 75 who had recovered from COVID-19.

The chain employs TRBV27 and TRBJ2-6; 7 bases are shared with TRBD1. Per the germline V gene, CDR1 is MNHEY and CDR2 is SMNVEV (reference sequence). The V segment lost 5 bases and the J segment 2 bases; nucleotides outside the gene matches: 3. CDR3 length equals 15 residues. The CDR3 DNA sequence: TGTGCCAGCAGTCAACAGGGGACTGGGGCCAACGTCCTGACTTTC. As protein: CASSQQGTGANVLTF.

The chain links TRBV28 to TRBJ2-7, with 10 bases aligning to TRBD1. The CDR3 covers 15 residues. V lost 8 bases to trimming and J lost 3 bases; unmatched junction nucleotides: 10. Germline lookup yields CDR1 MDHEN and CDR2 SYDVKM. CDR3 region: CASYKPGQGIYEQYF. CDR3 nucleotide sequence: TGTGCCAGCTACAAACCGGGACAGGGGATCTACGAGCAGTACTTC. The full variable domain, its missing parts supplied by reference TRBV28 and TRBJ2-7, is DVKVTQSSRYLVKRTGEKVFLECVQDMDHENMFWYRQDPGLGLRLIYFSYDVKMKEKGDIPEGYSVSREKKERFSLILESASTNQTSMYLCASYKPGQGIYEQYFGPGTRLTVT.

The count of this clone is one. The CDR3 nucleotides read TGCGCCAGCAGCCAAGATGGGAGGAGCCAGCCCCAGCATTTT. Its protein is CASSQDGRSQPQHF. V usage is TRBV4-1 and J usage is TRBJ1-5; D is ambiguous. The CDR3 length is 14 residues. The V gene's germline CDR1 is MGHRA and CDR2 YSYEKL. V was shortened by 0 bases and J by 7 bases, with 10 bases between the two germline ends.

As to this clone: Other DNA sequences within the sample encode an identical CDR3. This rearrangement joins TRBV9 to TRBJ2-2, with 8 bases identical to TRBD1. The V gene end was trimmed by 2 bases and the J gene end by 4 bases; junction bases not matched to a gene: 4. The CDR3 consists of 15 residues. Germline V gene data show CDR1 as SGDLS and CDR2 as YYNGEE. The CDR3 reads CASSVQGAGTGELFF. The CDR3 nucleotides read TGTGCCAGCAGCGTCCAGGGGGCCGGCACCGGGGAGCTGTTTTTT.

The chain is built from TRBV6-1 and TRBJ1-2, with 9 bases lining up with TRBD1. J gave up 5 bases and V 3 bases, and 7 bases lay outside the gene matches. Germline loops: CDR1 MNHNS, CDR2 SASEGT. CDR3 length: 15 amino acids. CDR3 loop: CASSEGNRGPYGYTF. CDR3 in DNA: TGTGCCAGCAGTGAGGGAAACAGGGGGCCGTATGGCTACACCTTC.

V and J are TRBV3-1 (or the pseudogene TRBV3-2) and TRBJ2-3; D remains unclear. Trimming removed 3 bases from V and 6 bases from J, with 13 bases in between. CDR3 length: 14 residues. Germline V gives CDR1 LGHDT, CDR2 YNNKEL (reference sequence). The CDR3 region has the DNA TGTGCCAGCAGCCAGACCCGACGGGTGGATACGCAGTATTTT. It encodes CASSQTRRVDTQYF.

This chain links TRBV11-3 with TRBJ2-7, with 10 bases that match TRBD1. Germline CDR1 and CDR2: SGHNT and YENEEA. The CDR3 has 15 amino acids. V was clipped by 1 base and J by 3 bases; unmatched bases: 3. The CDR3 nucleotides read TGTGCCAGCAGCTTAGTGTGGACAGGGGGCTACGAGCAGTACTTC. Its translation: CASSLVWTGGYEQYF.

V and J are TRBV6-5 and TRBJ1-6, with D possibly matching TRBD1 (6 bases). Germline-derived CDR1 and CDR2 are MNHEY and SVGAGI. V lost 6 bases and J lost 10, with 10 bases in between. CDR3 length: 12 amino acids. CDR3 bases: TGTGCCAGCAGGGGGGCTGGGTCACCCCTCCACTTT. Amino acid sequence: CASRGAGSPLHF.

The chain is built from TRBV20-1 and TRBJ2-7; D is uncertain. This CDR3 comprises 11 residues. Germline-derived CDR1 and CDR2 are DFQATT and SNEGSKA (reference sequence). The V and J ends lost 0 bases and 3 bases respectively, with 3 bases between them. CDR3 region: CSARDHYEQYF. The DNA for the CDR3 is TGCAGTGCTAGAGATCACTACGAGCAGTACTTC.